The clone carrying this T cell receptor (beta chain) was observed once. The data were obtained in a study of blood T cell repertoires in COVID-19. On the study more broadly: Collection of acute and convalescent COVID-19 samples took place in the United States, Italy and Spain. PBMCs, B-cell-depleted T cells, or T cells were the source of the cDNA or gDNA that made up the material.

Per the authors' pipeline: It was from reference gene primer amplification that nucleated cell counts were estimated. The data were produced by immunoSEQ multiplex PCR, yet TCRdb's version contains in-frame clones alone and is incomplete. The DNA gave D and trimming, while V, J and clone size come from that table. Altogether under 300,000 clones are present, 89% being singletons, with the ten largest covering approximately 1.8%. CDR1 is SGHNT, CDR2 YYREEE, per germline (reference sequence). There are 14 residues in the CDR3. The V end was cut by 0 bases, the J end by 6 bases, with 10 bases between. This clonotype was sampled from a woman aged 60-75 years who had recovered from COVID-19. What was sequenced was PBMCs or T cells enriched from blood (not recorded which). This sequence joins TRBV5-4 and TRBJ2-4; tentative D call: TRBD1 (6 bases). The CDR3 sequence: CASSLATGSNIQYF. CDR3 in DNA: TGTGCCAGCAGCTTGGCCACAGGGTCAAACATTCAGTACTTC. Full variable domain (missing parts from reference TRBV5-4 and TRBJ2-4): ETGVTQSPTHLIKTRGQQVTLRCSSQSGHNTVSWYQQALGQGPQFIFQYYREEENGRGNFPPRFSGLQFPNYSSELNVNALELDDSALYLCASSLATGSNIQYFGAGTRLSVL.